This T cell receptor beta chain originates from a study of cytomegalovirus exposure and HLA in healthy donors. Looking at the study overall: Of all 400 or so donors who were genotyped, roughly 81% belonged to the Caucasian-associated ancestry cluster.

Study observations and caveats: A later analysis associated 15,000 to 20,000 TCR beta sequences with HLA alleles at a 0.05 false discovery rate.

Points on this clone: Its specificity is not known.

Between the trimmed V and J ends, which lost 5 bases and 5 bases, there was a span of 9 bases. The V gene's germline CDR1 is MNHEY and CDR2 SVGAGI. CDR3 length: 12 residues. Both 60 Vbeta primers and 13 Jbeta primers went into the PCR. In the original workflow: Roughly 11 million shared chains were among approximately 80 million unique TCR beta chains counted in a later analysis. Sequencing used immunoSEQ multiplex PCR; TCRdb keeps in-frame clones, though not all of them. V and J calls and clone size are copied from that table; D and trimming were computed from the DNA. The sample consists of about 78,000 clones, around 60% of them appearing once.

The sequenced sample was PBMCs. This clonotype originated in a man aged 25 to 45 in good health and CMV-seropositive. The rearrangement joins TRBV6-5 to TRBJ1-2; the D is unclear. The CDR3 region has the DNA TGTGCCAGCAGTCGACTTGGGTATGGCTACACCTTC. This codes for CASSRLGYGYTF.